A selection of T cell receptor beta chains follows, all from one sample in a study of cytomegalovirus exposure and HLA in healthy donors. The method was immunoSEQ multiplex PCR; TCRdb's version includes in-frame clones alone and lacks a portion of them. The sample has around 160,000 clones, about 77% seen once; the top ten hold roughly 10%. The specimen was PBMCs. These receptors were obtained from a man between 18 and 35 years old in good health and CMV-seropositive. Both conserved end residues are part of each CDR3. Fields, in order: D gene, J gene, clone size, V gene, CDR3 DNA, CDR3 protein. The D gene is left open where the match is weak. Expanded clones are given a class, and other clones once, few, many or no size at all.

TRBD1 TRBJ2-7 NA TRBV9 TGTGCCAGCAGCGCTCAACGGGACAGTCCCTACGAGCAGTACTTC CASSAQRDSPYEQYF
NA TRBJ1-5 NA TRBV7-9 TGTGCCAGCGGTTTGAGTGAGAATCAGCCCCAGCATTTT CASGLSENQPQHF
NA TRBJ2-7 few TRBV7-2 TGTGCCAGCAGCTCTTCAGGGTCCTACGAGCAGTACTTC CASSSSGSYEQYF
TRBD1 TRBJ2-5 NA TRBV9 TGTGCCAGCAGCCCCGAGGGGGCTGGACAAGAGACCCAGTACTTC CASSPEGAGQETQYF
NA TRBJ1-2 NA TRBV6-6 TGTGCCAGCAGCGGAGAAGCTAACTATGGCTACACCTTC CASSGEANYGYTF
TRBD1 TRBJ2-7 once TRBV27 TGTGCCAGCAGCCATACAGGACAGGGGGCGGTCTCCTACGAGCAGTACTTC CASSHTGQGAVSYEQYF
TRBD2 TRBJ2-1 NA TRBV5-1 TGCGCCAGCAGCTTGGCGGGAGGTCTCTCCTACAATGAGCAGTTCTTC CASSLAGGLSYNEQFF
TRBD2 TRBJ2-2 NA TRBV9 TGTGCCAGCAGCGGACTAGCGGGAGTCACCGGGGAGCTGTTTTTT CASSGLAGVTGELFF
NA TRBJ2-3 NA TRBV2 TGTGCCAGCAGTGCGACCCCACGCGGGATAAGCACAGATACGCAGTATTTT CASSATPRGISTDTQYF
NA TRBJ1-1 once TRBV5-1 TGCGCCAGCAGCGCGGACGGACAGAACACTGAAGCTTTCTTT CASSADGQNTEAFF
TRBD2 TRBJ2-1 NA TRBV27 TGTGCCAGCAGTTTTTCACTAGCGGGGCACAATGAGCAGTTCTTC CASSFSLAGHNEQFF
TRBD2 TRBJ2-7 NA TRBV30 TGTGCCTGGAGTGTTAGCGGGCTCGGGTACGAGCAGTACTTC CAWSVSGLGYEQYF
NA TRBJ2-7 NA TRBV4-2 TGTGCCAGCAGCCAAGCACCGGGGACCTACGAGCAGTACTTC CASSQAPGTYEQYF
NA TRBJ1-2 NA TRBV5-1 TGCGCCAGCGTAGGGACACCCGCTGGGGGCTACACCTTC CASVGTPAGGYTF
TRBD1 TRBJ2-1 few TRBV13 TGTGCCAGCAGCTTTGGCGGACAGGGCTACAATGAGCAGTTCTTC CASSFGGQGYNEQFF
NA TRBJ2-2 NA TRBV19 TGTGCCAGTAGTATAAGACTAGTGATCGGGGAGCTGTTTTTT CASSIRLVIGELFF
TRBD2 TRBJ2-7 NA TRBV4-3 TGCGCCAGCAGCCAAGACGGGGGGAACCCTGCCTACGAGCAGTACTTC CASSQDGGNPAYEQYF
TRBD1 TRBJ2-5 NA TRBV5-6 TGTGCCAGCAGCTTGGAGTCAGGGGGCCCCGGAGGGGCGACCCAGTACTTC CASSLESGGPGGATQYF
TRBD1 TRBJ2-3 few TRBV6-1 TGTGCCAGCGAGACAGGGATTCGGGCAGATACGCAGTATTTT CASETGIRADTQYF